This TCR beta chain was observed in a study of blood T cells in healthy people across ages. Study as a whole: Template switching captured about one barcoded beta molecule per two T cells. Study outcomes and limitations: More naive CD4+ cells and higher diversity marked long-lived donors relative to aged donors. With naive T cell percentage, TCR beta diversity showed a strong correlation.

With a J-beta primer mix and a sample-barcoded 5' primer, a second PCR ran 7 to 11 cycles. Using its own MiXCR run on the 5' RACE reads, TCRdb lists one record per CDR3 protein. Of 600,000 or so distinct CDR3 sequences in the sample, around 48% were seen once. This clonotype was picked up one time. What it binds is not known. An end of the junction differs from the germline gene, which may be a read error. Germline CDR1 reads LNHNV; CDR2 reads YYDKDF (reference sequence). The CDR3 length is 16 residues. Healthy Caucasian individuals from Russia aged about 6 to 90 served as donors. The chain couples TRBV15 to TRBJ2-1, with 10 bases aligning to TRBD2. The receptor's source is an older man in good health. Sequencing was done on a sample of blood. The chain's CDR3 is CAASRILAGNYNEQFF. CDR3 DNA sequence: TGTGCCGCCAGCAGAATACTAGCGGGGAATTACAATGAGCAGTTCTTC. Supplemented by reference TRBV15 and TRBJ2-1, the full variable domain reads DAMVIQNPRYQVTQFGKPVTLSCSQTLNHNVMYWYQQKSSQAPKLLFHYYDKDFNNEADTPDNFQSRRPNTSFCFLDIRSPGLGDTAMYLCAASRILAGNYNEQFFGPGTRLTVL.